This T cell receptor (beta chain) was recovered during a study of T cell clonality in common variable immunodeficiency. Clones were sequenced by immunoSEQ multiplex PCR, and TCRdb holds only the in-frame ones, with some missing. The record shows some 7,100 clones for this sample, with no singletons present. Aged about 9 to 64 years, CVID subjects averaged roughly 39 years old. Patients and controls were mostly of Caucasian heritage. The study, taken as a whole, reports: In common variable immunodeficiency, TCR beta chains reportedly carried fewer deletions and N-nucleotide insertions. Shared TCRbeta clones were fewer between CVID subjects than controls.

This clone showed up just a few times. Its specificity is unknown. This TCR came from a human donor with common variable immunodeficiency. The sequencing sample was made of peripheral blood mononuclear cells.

Incomplete CDR3 DNA: TGTGCCAGCAGCTCCGGGACTAGCTTCAGTGAG. It is translated as CASSSGTSFSE. The CDR3 in its entirety is CASSSGTSFSEQFF. The chain couples TRBV7-2 to TRBJ2-1; 9 bases agree with TRBD2. The CDR3 is cut off 3 residues early in the read; its end comes from the germline J gene. The CDR3 consists of 14 residues. Germline V gives CDR1 SGHTA, CDR2 FQGNSA. V lost 4 bases to trimming and J lost 9 bases; unmatched junction nucleotides: 7.